The 15 T cell receptor beta chains in this list originate from one sample, sequenced in a study of blood T cell repertoires in COVID-19 (dated by TCRdb to 2018 to 2020). The receptor library was made with the immunoSEQ multiplex PCR assay. TCRdb obtained this table from immuneACCESS and retained in-frame rearrangements with V and J assigned. These tables miss some clones; where compared with another copy, unresolved V genes account for less than half of the shortfall, and the remainder is unexplained. The sample has hundreds of thousands of clones on record, roughly 85% of them singletons. The top ten constitute under 3% of the sample. Input material: peripheral blood. The source of these receptors is a woman aged 70-85 years with active or convalescent COVID-19.

The J gene is TRBJ2-1, the V gene TRBV28; 11 bases are shared with TRBD2. Per germline, CDR1 MDHEN and CDR2 SYDVKM. CDR3 size: 12 residues. V lost 10 bases to trimming and J lost 8 bases; unmatched junction nucleotides: 4. CDR3 region: CATRTSGYEQFF. Written as DNA, the CDR3 is TGTGCCACCCGGACTAGCGGGTATGAGCAGTTCTTC.

CDR3 in amino acids: CASSLGGMGTDTQYF. The CDR3 bases are TGCGCCAGCAGCTTGGGCGGGATGGGCACAGATACGCAGTATTTT. The rearrangement joins TRBV5-1 to TRBJ2-3; D is perhaps TRBD2 (6 bases). The CDR3 length is 15 residues. Germline V gene data show CDR1 as SGHRS and CDR2 as YFSETQ. V was clipped by 0 bases and J by 1 base, with 9 bases between them.

The chain employs TRBV7-3 and TRBJ2-3; TRBD2 matches 14 bases. J lost 0 bases, V lost 3 bases, and 8 bases had no gene match. Per germline, CDR1 SGHTA and CDR2 FQGTGA. The CDR3 has 19 amino acids. CDR3 sequence: CASSLGLAGDLFSTDTQYF. For the CDR3, the DNA is TGTGCCAGCAGCTTGGGACTAGCGGGGGACCTGTTTAGCACAGATACGCAGTATTTT.

The chain has TRBV5-1 and TRBJ1-2, with 9 bases identical to TRBD1. This CDR3 contains 15 residues. Germline V gene sequence: CDR1 SGHRS, CDR2 YFSETQ. V lost 0 bases to trimming and J lost 8 bases; unmatched junction nucleotides: 8. In nucleotides, the CDR3 is TGCGCCAGCAGCTTGGGGGACAGGGTATTTTTGGGCTACACCTTC. Amino acids: CASSLGDRVFLGYTF.

V usage is TRBV7-8 and J usage is TRBJ2-5; D may be TRBD1 (6 bases). Between the trimmed V and J ends, which lost 7 bases and 5 bases, there was a span of 20 bases. Germline CDR1 and CDR2: SGHVS and FQNEAQ. This CDR3 has 15 amino acids. CDR3 region: CASTLYREVGETQYF. As DNA, the CDR3 is TGTGCCAGCACGCTTTACAGGGAAGTCGGGGAGACCCAGTACTTC.

This chain's CDR3 is CSVAQDLNQPQHF. The CDR3 DNA is TGCAGCGTTGCCCAGGATTTAAATCAGCCCCAGCATTTT. The chain couples TRBV29-1 to TRBJ1-5; D is unclear. The ends were cut back, 4 bases at V and 4 bases at J, with 11 bases in the middle. The CDR3 is made up of 13 amino acids. Germline V gives CDR1 SQVTM, CDR2 ANQGSEA.

The V and J genes are TRBV5-4 and TRBJ2-5; 8 bases line up with TRBD2. Germline assignment: CDR1 SGHNT and CDR2 YYREEE (reference sequence). With 1 base clipped from V and 4 bases from J, the junction kept 9 bases outside the gene matches. The CDR3 spans 16 residues. In DNA, the CDR3 is TGTGCCAGCAGCTTGCAATCCGGGAGGGTTGGAGAGACCCAGTACTTC. It is translated as CASSLQSGRVGETQYF.

The rearrangement joins TRBV5-1 to TRBJ2-2; 8 bases match TRBD1. The germline V gene encodes CDR1 SGHRS and CDR2 YFSETQ. With V trimmed by 1 base and J by 7 bases, 3 bases remained unmatched. The CDR3 is made up of 14 amino acids. CDR3 nucleotides: TGCGCCAGCAGCTTGCAGGGGGCAAGCGGGGAGCTGTTTTTT. Its protein product is CASSLQGASGELFF.

The chain couples TRBV19 to TRBJ2-1; D remains ambiguous. The V gene lost 2 bases and the J gene lost 8 bases, with 4 bases spanning the gap. This CDR3 spans 11 amino acids. CDR1 is LNHDA and CDR2 is SQIVND in the germline V gene (reference sequence). The CDR3 DNA reads as TGTGCCAGTAGTATATTCGATGAGCAGTTCTTC. This gives the protein CASSIFDEQFF.

The chain recombines TRBV5-1 with TRBJ2-3; unclear D gene. The CDR3 loop spans 14 amino acids. V was cut by 1 base and J by 4 bases, with 10 bases left in between. The V gene's germline CDR1 is SGHRS and CDR2 YFSETQ. This chain's CDR3 is CASSLYVTSDTQYF. As DNA, the CDR3 is TGCGCCAGCAGCTTGTACGTGACTTCAGATACGCAGTATTTT.

The chain has TRBV6-4 and TRBJ2-3; 10 bases are a match to TRBD2. CDR3 size: 17 residues. V was clipped by 2 bases and J by 0 bases; unmatched bases: 5. CDR1 MRHNA and CDR2 SNTAGT come from the germline V gene. CDR3 protein: CASSDPGTSVSTDTQYF. CDR3 nucleotide sequence: TGTGCCAGCAGTGACCCTGGGACTAGCGTTAGCACAGATACGCAGTATTTT.

The J gene is TRBJ2-2, the V gene TRBV9; 14 bases are a match to TRBD2. The CDR3 loop spans 19 amino acids. Germline-derived CDR1 and CDR2 are SGDLS and YYNGEE. The junction had 8 bases not matched to a gene; V was cut back by 4 bases and J by 0 bases. The CDR3 DNA reads TGTGCCAGCAGCTCCAGACTAGCGGGGGGGCCTGCGAACACCGGGGAGCTGTTTTTT. It specifies CASSSRLAGGPANTGELFF.

The chain combines TRBV6-5 with TRBJ1-5; 7 positions match TRBD1. CDR1 and CDR2 from the germline V gene are MNHEY and SVGAGI. CDR3 length equals 11 residues. V was pared by 6 bases and J by 14 bases, with 7 bases of the junction left unmatched. CDR3 DNA: TGTGCCAGCAGCTTGGGGGACAGTAAGCATTTT. It is translated as CASSLGDSKHF.

V is TRBV5-1 and J is TRBJ2-1; 11 bases align to TRBD2. Germline values: CDR1 SGHRS, CDR2 YFSETQ. The CDR3 is 16 amino acids. V gave up 4 bases and J gave up 0 bases; unmatched junction bases: 3. The DNA of the CDR3 is TGCGCCAGCAGCGTTACTAGCGGGAGCTCCTACAATGAGCAGTTCTTC. Translated: CASSVTSGSSYNEQFF.

The rearrangement joins TRBV5-4 to TRBJ2-7; the match to TRBD2 covers 12 bases. This CDR3 is built from 13 residues. V lost 0 bases and J lost 13; bases outside the gene matches: 5. Per the germline V gene, CDR1 is SGHNT and CDR2 is YYREEE (reference sequence). In DNA, the CDR3 is TGTGCCAGCAGCTTGGGACTAGCGGGAGAGGGATACTTC. This gives the protein CASSLGLAGEGYF.